Sequencing of this T cell receptor (beta chain) was carried out in a study of T and B cells in COVID-19 patients. This clonotype appeared a few times. This CDR3 spans 14 amino acids. V was pared by 5 bases and J by 4 bases, with 2 bases of the junction left unmatched. Germline V CDR1 and CDR2: SGHTA, FQGNSA. Multiplex PCR with BIOMED2 TRB-A/B primer pools amplified TRB rearrangements. TCRdb analysed the multiplex PCR reads with MiXCR anew, one entry per CDR3 protein. The table includes over 1,000 distinct CDR3 sequences, 21% detected once. TRB was amplified from around 250-500 ng of blood genomic DNA. The TCR sequence derives from a human donor with active COVID-19. The sequenced material came from blood. The chain employs TRBV7-2 and TRBJ1-5; 10 bases map to TRBD1. In nucleotides, the CDR3 is TGTGCCAGCAGCCCGGGACAGGGGAATCAGCCCCAGCATTTT. It specifies CASSPGQGNQPQHF.